Listed below are T cell receptor beta chains from one sample, sequenced in a study of PD-1 blockade in mismatch repair-deficient tumors. Some clones are missing from TCRdb's copy, which holds only in-frame ones; the method was immunoSEQ multiplex PCR. The sample shows around 37,000 clones, over 70% of them seen only once. Sequenced material: PBMCs, taken around 38 weeks after starting pembrolizumab. These receptors came from an adult with mismatch repair-deficient cancer. Both conserved end residues are trimmed from each CDR3. Clone size is not always given. Where it is, it says once, few, many or a class for expanded clones.

J gene,clone size,V gene,CDR3 protein
TRBJ2-3,.,TRBV7-6,ASSLGYSGRADTQY
TRBJ2-3,once,TRBV5-1,ASSLDWDSRETTDTQY
TRBJ2-5,.,TRBV18,ASSLIKGRETQY
TRBJ2-7,few,TRBV28,ASRWDRGSYEQY
TRBJ2-1,.,TRBV9,ASSVAPGAYNEQF
TRBJ2-3,.,TRBV4-1,ASSQPYGLAGGITDTQY
TRBJ2-2,.,TRBV28,ASSPRTGFGELF
TRBJ1-2,.,TRBV7-2,ASSFSVDYGYT
TRBJ2-7,.,TRBV4-2,ASSQDARLAGDEWPEEQY
TRBJ2-1,.,TRBV7-9,ALNSGFNNEQF
TRBJ2-1,.,TRBV12-2,ASRKGTGDNEQF
TRBJ1-1,.,TRBV18,ASSAQVGTEAF
TRBJ1-6,.,TRBV28,ASNDLRYNSPLH
TRBJ2-7,.,TRBV28,ASSSPGLGPSYEQY
TRBJ2-5,.,TRBV27,ASSAGLQETQY
TRBJ2-2,.,TRBV7-3,ASSTTALGGRAGELF
TRBJ2-7,few,TRBV7-2,ASSFKIQGEQY
TRBJ2-2,.,TRBV7-6,ASSPQFQRTGELF
TRBJ1-1,.,TRBV5-5,ASSSVGRGNMNTEAF
TRBJ1-3,.,TRBV5-1,ASSLGAGNTIY
TRBJ2-6,.,TRBV7-8,ASRSAGGSGANVLT
TRBJ2-1,.,TRBV6-5,ATRGVTGHNEQF
TRBJ2-5,once,TRBV5-4,ASSLAAGWGETQY
TRBJ1-3,.,TRBV28,ASSLPGGGALAGNTIY
TRBJ2-1,.,TRBV6-6,ASTSGGTYNEQF
TRBJ2-1,.,TRBV5-5,ASSPLTFENEQF
TRBJ2-5,.,TRBV14,ASSYYETQY
TRBJ2-7,.,TRBV5-5,ASSFNSQGGYEQY
TRBJ2-2,.,TRBV7-2,ASRGGGGKNTGELF
TRBJ1-6,.,TRBV30,AWSPRTGVGSPLH
TRBJ2-6,.,TRBV7-3,ASSFATGANVLT
TRBJ1-1,.,TRBV5-4,ASSKGQGIMNTEAF
TRBJ1-5,.,TRBV5-6,ASSLTGGQPQH
TRBJ2-7,.,TRBV13,ASSLGLTSGSSYEQY
TRBJ2-2,.,TRBV7-2,ASSLGLPGPGELF
TRBJ2-7,.,TRBV19,ASSQKPRGRPYEQY
TRBJ1-2,.,TRBV5-4,ASSLSQGVAGYT
TRBJ2-7,.,TRBV5-6,ASSVLAGSAYEQY
TRBJ1-2,.,TRBV7-9,ASSLDSTVSNYGYT
TRBJ2-7,.,TRBV7-9,ASSHVGGYGAYEQY
TRBJ2-5,.,TRBV5-1,ASSRDTKETQY
TRBJ1-1,.,TRBV10-3,AISDLADSVSF
TRBJ2-5,.,TRBV28,AHTGGETQY
TRBJ1-1,.,TRBV7-9,ASSLDGRGQGEAF